These T cell receptor beta chains were read from a single sample in a study of cytomegalovirus exposure and HLA in healthy donors. The protocol was immunoSEQ multiplex PCR, while the TCRdb copy is restricted to in-frame clones and leaves out a portion. The data contain 80,000 to 90,000 clones, 75% of them seen just once; the ten biggest clones take up under 2.5%. The sample taken for sequencing was PBMCs. These receptors were taken from a man between 40 and 49 years old in good health and CMV-seronegative. The conserved cysteine and the conserved F or W are not part of the CDR3 here. Each record gives: V gene, clone size, J gene, CDR3 protein. Expanded clones get a size class; other rows say once, few or many, or leave the size out.

v_call: TRBV10-3; clone_size: -; j_call: TRBJ2-3; cdr3_aa: AITDRGDTQY
v_call: TRBV5-1; clone_size: -; j_call: TRBJ1-1; cdr3_aa: ASSLLGAGAEAF
v_call: TRBV18; clone_size: -; j_call: TRBJ1-6; cdr3_aa: ASSSGTGPSNSPLH
v_call: TRBV5-8; clone_size: few; j_call: TRBJ2-1; cdr3_aa: ASSFTYSYNEQF
v_call: TRBV13; clone_size: once; j_call: TRBJ2-7; cdr3_aa: ASSPPGDSTYEQY
v_call: TRBV28; clone_size: -; j_call: TRBJ1-1; cdr3_aa: ASSFGGGTEAF
v_call: TRBV5-1; clone_size: -; j_call: TRBJ2-5; cdr3_aa: ASSPRGSGGTETQY
v_call: TRBV7-2; clone_size: -; j_call: TRBJ2-7; cdr3_aa: ATRQGTYEQY
v_call: TRBV29-1; clone_size: -; j_call: TRBJ2-7; cdr3_aa: SVETGLAASSYEQY
v_call: TRBV9; clone_size: -; j_call: TRBJ2-5; cdr3_aa: ASSSPRTGEETQY
v_call: TRBV5-6; clone_size: -; j_call: TRBJ2-3; cdr3_aa: ASSSSGTGGTDTQY
v_call: TRBV27; clone_size: -; j_call: TRBJ2-3; cdr3_aa: ASSLSAGSADTQY
v_call: TRBV4-2; clone_size: -; j_call: TRBJ2-7; cdr3_aa: ASSQGQGAFEQY
v_call: TRBV20-1; clone_size: -; j_call: TRBJ2-5; cdr3_aa: SANRGETQY
v_call: TRBV5-1; clone_size: -; j_call: TRBJ2-2; cdr3_aa: ASSLNWDRLTGELF
v_call: TRBV11-3; clone_size: -; j_call: TRBJ1-6; cdr3_aa: ASSLNPSQWPYNSPLH
v_call: TRBV30; clone_size: -; j_call: TRBJ1-1; cdr3_aa: AWSGGQGSEAF
v_call: TRBV10-2; clone_size: -; j_call: TRBJ1-1; cdr3_aa: ASSRSRTGLSEAF
v_call: TRBV6-5; clone_size: -; j_call: TRBJ1-4; cdr3_aa: ASSPTGGVGEKLF
v_call: TRBV10-3; clone_size: -; j_call: TRBJ2-2; cdr3_aa: AIRQGETGELF
v_call: TRBV10-3; clone_size: -; j_call: TRBJ2-3; cdr3_aa: AITGTSAGGGTDTQY
v_call: TRBV5-1; clone_size: -; j_call: TRBJ1-2; cdr3_aa: ASSLTGQGESHGYT
v_call: TRBV6-5; clone_size: -; j_call: TRBJ1-1; cdr3_aa: ASSYPPPRTEAF
v_call: TRBV18; clone_size: -; j_call: TRBJ2-7; cdr3_aa: ASRRGGSFDEQY
v_call: TRBV6-6; clone_size: -; j_call: TRBJ1-5; cdr3_aa: ASSLLQDYSNQPQH
v_call: TRBV14; clone_size: -; j_call: TRBJ2-3; cdr3_aa: ASSQGQGINTDTQY
v_call: TRBV7-6; clone_size: -; j_call: TRBJ1-2; cdr3_aa: ASSKGQGNYGYT
v_call: TRBV11-3; clone_size: -; j_call: TRBJ1-6; cdr3_aa: ASSTGTGDNSPLH
v_call: TRBV19; clone_size: -; j_call: TRBJ1-1; cdr3_aa: ASSWDSLNTEAF
v_call: TRBV5-1; clone_size: -; j_call: TRBJ2-2; cdr3_aa: ASSSQGAKAGELF
v_call: TRBV2; clone_size: -; j_call: TRBJ1-1; cdr3_aa: ASSETGMNTEAF
v_call: TRBV27; clone_size: few; j_call: TRBJ2-7; cdr3_aa: ASSSDRSNYEQY
v_call: TRBV6-1; clone_size: -; j_call: TRBJ1-5; cdr3_aa: ASSVATGTGPQH
v_call: TRBV7-8; clone_size: -; j_call: TRBJ1-4; cdr3_aa: ASSFGTARLEKLF
v_call: TRBV7-3; clone_size: -; j_call: TRBJ2-3; cdr3_aa: ASSHGLAGADTQY
v_call: TRBV28; clone_size: -; j_call: TRBJ2-2; cdr3_aa: ASTIIAGGPRGTGELF
v_call: TRBV9; clone_size: -; j_call: TRBJ1-5; cdr3_aa: ASSATSGRDQPQH
v_call: TRBV5-1; clone_size: once; j_call: TRBJ1-1; cdr3_aa: ASSLDRTEAF
v_call: TRBV5-6; clone_size: -; j_call: TRBJ1-1; cdr3_aa: ASSRWNTEAF
v_call: TRBV27; clone_size: few; j_call: TRBJ2-7; cdr3_aa: ASSLGYRTGGLYEQY
v_call: TRBV5-1; clone_size: -; j_call: TRBJ2-7; cdr3_aa: ASSETTSAGSYEQY
v_call: TRBV27; clone_size: -; j_call: TRBJ1-4; cdr3_aa: ASSFSATNEKLF
v_call: TRBV6-5; clone_size: -; j_call: TRBJ1-1; cdr3_aa: ASSYSYKNTEAF
v_call: TRBV10-2; clone_size: few; j_call: TRBJ2-2; cdr3_aa: ASTDRNTGELF
v_call: TRBV19; clone_size: -; j_call: TRBJ2-7; cdr3_aa: ASSARGTQPYEQY
v_call: TRBV18; clone_size: -; j_call: TRBJ2-5; cdr3_aa: ASSPGTGETQY
v_call: TRBV7-9; clone_size: -; j_call: TRBJ1-2; cdr3_aa: ASSLGGPLGYT
v_call: TRBV2; clone_size: few; j_call: TRBJ2-1; cdr3_aa: ASSVGLAGVHEQF
v_call: TRBV28; clone_size: few; j_call: TRBJ1-1; cdr3_aa: ASSTNTEAF
v_call: TRBV14; clone_size: -; j_call: TRBJ1-6; cdr3_aa: ASSRQELALH
v_call: TRBV10-1; clone_size: -; j_call: TRBJ1-5; cdr3_aa: ASSDGRNQPQH
v_call: TRBV6-6; clone_size: few; j_call: TRBJ2-7; cdr3_aa: ASSGTVSSYEQY
v_call: TRBV9; clone_size: -; j_call: TRBJ1-2; cdr3_aa: ASSPGQGVEGYGYT